This T cell receptor beta chain was observed in a study of blood T cell repertoires in COVID-19. Measured with immunoSEQ multiplex PCR; TCRdb has only the in-frame clones, and not every one. The table lists 350,000 to 400,000 clones, 88% of them singletons, with 1.2% in the top ten. This clone was counted once. The germline V and J ends were trimmed by 4 bases and 1 base, with 12 bases remaining between them. In germline, CDR1 is SGHDT, CDR2 YYEEEE. CDR3 length: 14 amino acids. Participant ages covered roughly 18 to 89 years across 24 US areas. The sequencing input was PBMCs or T cells enriched from blood (not recorded which). This clonotype originated in a young woman who had recovered from COVID-19. This chain joins TRBV5-6 and TRBJ2-7; D not certain. The CDR3 loop reads CASSLGGSSYEQYF. CDR3 coding DNA: TGTGCCAGCAGCCTTGGTGGCAGTTCCTACGAGCAGTACTTC.